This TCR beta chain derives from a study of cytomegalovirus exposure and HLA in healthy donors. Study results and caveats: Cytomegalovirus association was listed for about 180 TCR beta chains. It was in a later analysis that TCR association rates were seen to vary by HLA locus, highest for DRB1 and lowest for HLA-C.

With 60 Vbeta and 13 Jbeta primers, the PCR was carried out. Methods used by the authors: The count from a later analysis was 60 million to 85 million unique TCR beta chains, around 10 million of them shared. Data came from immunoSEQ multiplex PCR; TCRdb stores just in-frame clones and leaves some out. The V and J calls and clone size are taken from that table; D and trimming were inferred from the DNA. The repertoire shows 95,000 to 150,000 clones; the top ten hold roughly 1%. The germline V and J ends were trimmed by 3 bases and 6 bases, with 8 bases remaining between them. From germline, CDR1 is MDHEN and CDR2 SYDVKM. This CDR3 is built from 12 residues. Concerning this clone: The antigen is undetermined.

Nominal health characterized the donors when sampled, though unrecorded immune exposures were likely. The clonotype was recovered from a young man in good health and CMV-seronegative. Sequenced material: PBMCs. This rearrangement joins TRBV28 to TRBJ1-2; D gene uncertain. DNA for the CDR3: TGTGCCAGCAGTTTTCTCTCGGATGGCTACACCTTC. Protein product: CASSFLSDGYTF.